This TCR beta chain was captured by sequencing in a study of shared clonotypes between healthy human individuals. CD45RO-negative, CCR7-selected cells formed the naive CD8 fraction, which excluded terminally differentiated effector memory CD45RA+ cells. Nashville, Tennessee was home to all donors, who were Caucasian adults. V dropped 1 base and J dropped 5 bases, with 15 bases sitting between them. The CDR3 is 15 amino acids. Per germline, CDR1 SGHVS and CDR2 FNYEAQ. With regard to this clone: The antigen remains unidentified.

Study-wide points: Non-shared clonotypes had lower generation probabilities than clonotypes shared by all four sorted-subset donors.

Each sorted subset replicate got 200 ng genomic DNA, roughly 33,000 genomes. Data came from immunoSEQ multiplex PCR; TCRdb stores just in-frame clones and leaves some out. This sample has roughly 1,800,000 clones, with about 94% found just once. Material for sequencing was naive CD8+ T cells sorted from blood. The chain joins TRBV7-6 to TRBJ2-7; no firm D call. This receptor was taken from a man aged 18 to 30 in good health. CDR3 DNA: TGTGCCAGCAGCTTAGGGGCCGAATCGACGGACGAGCAGTACTTC. It is translated as CASSLGAESTDEQYF.